Listed below are T cell receptor beta chains from one sample, sequenced in a study of immune evolution from preneoplasia to lung adenocarcinoma. Sequencing used immunoSEQ multiplex PCR; TCRdb keeps in-frame clones, though not all of them. The sample has about 10,000 clones; 75% to 85% are singletons. Sequencing was carried out using FFPE minimally invasive lung adenocarcinoma tissue. Receptors were obtained from a person aged 65-85 years with lung adenocarcinoma. The CDR3 runs from the conserved cysteine through the conserved F or W. D genes are given only for firm matches. Size tells how often a clone was seen (once, few, many) or the class of an expanded clone, and some rows leave it out.

v_call	clone_size	d_call	j_call	cdr3_nt	cdr3_aa
TRBV7-6	-	TRBD2	TRBJ2-1	TGTGCCAGCAGTCGAGCCGGGACTAGGGACTACAATGAGCAGTTCTTC	CASSRAGTRDYNEQFF
TRBV5-1	-	-	TRBJ1-5	TGCGCCAGCAGCTTGGACGGGGCAGGTCAGCCCCAGCATTTT	CASSLDGAGQPQHF
TRBV5-1	-	-	TRBJ2-7	TGCGCCAGCAGCCCCTCCCGTGGGGGATCAAGCGAGCAGTACTTC	CASSPSRGGSSEQYF
TRBV11-3	-	-	TRBJ2-7	TGTGCCAGCAGCTGGGGGGAGTACAACGAGCAGTACTTC	CASSWGEYNEQYF
TRBV6-1	-	TRBD1	TRBJ2-5	TGTGCCAGCAGGTGGGGACAGCTTCAAGAGACCCAGTACTTC	CASRWGQLQETQYF
TRBV30	once	-	TRBJ1-5	TGTGCCTGGAGTGTGCTCAGTCCCAGCAATCAGCCCCAGCATTTT	CAWSVLSPSNQPQHF
TRBV14	-	-	TRBJ1-2	TGTGCCAGCAGCCAAGATCATCCGACAGCGGGTTTTTATGGCTACACCTTC	CASSQDHPTAGFYGYTF
TRBV27	-	-	TRBJ2-7	TGTGCCAGCAGTCTGTCGGTATCCTACGAGCAGTACTTC	CASSLSVSYEQYF
TRBV6-5	-	-	TRBJ1-5	TGTGCCAGCAATCAGCCCCTTGGGCCCCAGCATTTT	CASNQPLGPQHF
TRBV5-4	-	TRBD2	TRBJ2-1	TGTGCCAGCAGCTTGGCTAGCGGGGGGCTCTCCTACAATGAGCAGTTCTTC	CASSLASGGLSYNEQFF
TRBV27	-	-	TRBJ2-7	TGTGCCAGCAGTCCCCGGGTCCTCTACGAGCAGTACTTC	CASSPRVLYEQYF
TRBV29-1	few	-	TRBJ2-5	TGCAGCGTTCGGACATACCAAGAGACCCAGTACTTC	CSVRTYQETQYF
TRBV2	-	TRBD1	TRBJ1-1	TGTGCCAGCAGTGCTTTCCGGGACAGCTTTGAAGCTTTCTTT	CASSAFRDSFEAFF
TRBV30	-	-	TRBJ1-1	TGTGCCTGGAGGAGGGGGGGATTGAACACTGAAGCTTTCTTT	CAWRRGGLNTEAFF
TRBV5-1	few	TRBD1	TRBJ1-3	TGCGCCAGCAGCCAACGACCCCAGGGACAGGGGGAAAACACCATATATTTT	CASSQRPQGQGENTIYF
TRBV9	-	-	TRBJ1-1	TGTGCCAGCAGCGTAGAGGAGAGCACTGAAGCTTTCTTT	CASSVEESTEAFF
TRBV7-8	-	TRBD1	TRBJ1-4	TGTGCTAGCAGTCAACATGGGACAGGGGTAACTAATGAAAAACTGTTTTTT	CASSQHGTGVTNEKLFF
TRBV7-6	once	-	TRBJ1-5	TGTGCCAGCAGCTTAGCGCCGAATCAGCCCCAGCATTTT	CASSLAPNQPQHF
TRBV4-3	-	TRBD1	TRBJ1-2	TGCGCCAGCAGCCATCTCCCGGGACAGGGCAGTGGCTACACCTTC	CASSHLPGQGSGYTF
TRBV5-1	once	-	TRBJ2-3	TGCGCCTCCAAACAAGAAGATACGCAGTATTTT	CASKQEDTQYF
TRBV5-4	once	-	TRBJ1-1	TGTGCCATGTCCCAGGGGAACACTGAAGCTTTCTTT	CAMSQGNTEAFF
TRBV27	few	-	TRBJ2-5	TGTGCCAGCAGTCCGATAGCGGAACAAGAGACCCAGTACTTC	CASSPIAEQETQYF
TRBV5-5	-	-	TRBJ2-1	TGTGCCAGCAGCTCCGACTCGAGCTCCTACAATGAGCAGTTCTTC	CASSSDSSSYNEQFF
TRBV28	-	-	TRBJ1-6	TGTGCCAGCAGTTTGTCAGGAAATAATTCACCCCTCCACTTT	CASSLSGNNSPLHF
TRBV18	-	-	TRBJ1-1	TGTGCCAGCTCACCATGGAGCCTCACTGAAGCTTTCTTT	CASSPWSLTEAFF
TRBV27	once	-	TRBJ2-1	TGTGCCAGCATTCGGGATGAGCAGTTCTTC	CASIRDEQFF
TRBV5-6	-	-	TRBJ2-7	TGTGCCAGCAGCCCCTGGGACCCCTACGAGCAGTACTTC	CASSPWDPYEQYF
TRBV29-1	few	-	TRBJ2-7	TGCAGCGTTGAAGAGCCTCACCCTGGTGAGCAGTACTTC	CSVEEPHPGEQYF
TRBV6-1	few	TRBD1	TRBJ1-2	TGTGCCAGCAGAACCGGACAGGGTACGGGCTACACCTTC	CASRTGQGTGYTF
TRBV29-1	-	TRBD1	TRBJ1-1	TGCAGCGTGACATCGGGACAGGGGGCCGCTGAAGCTTTCTTT	CSVTSGQGAAEAFF
TRBV19	-	TRBD1	TRBJ1-4	TGTGCCAGTAGTACCAGGGGGCGCAAAACAGCTAATGAAAAACTGTTTTTT	CASSTRGRKTANEKLFF
TRBV30	-	-	TRBJ2-2	TGTGCCTGGAGTTTGGGGGGGGGCAACACCGGGGAGCTGTTTTTT	CAWSLGGGNTGELFF
TRBV19	-	-	TRBJ1-5	TGTGCCAGTAGTATAGTGACGATACAGCCCCAGCATTTT	CASSIVTIQPQHF
TRBV6-5	few	TRBD1	TRBJ1-5	TGTGCCAGCAGGTCAAACAGGGGGAGCAATCAGCCCCAGCATTTT	CASRSNRGSNQPQHF
TRBV11-2	-	TRBD1	TRBJ2-7	TGTGCCAGCAGCAGAACAGGGGGCTCCTACGAGCAGTACTTC	CASSRTGGSYEQYF
TRBV6-1	-	TRBD2	TRBJ2-7	TGTGCCAGCAGGAGACTAGCGTTAGCCGAAACGGAGTACTTC	CASRRLALAETEYF
TRBV10-3	-	-	TRBJ2-3	TGTGCCATCAGACAGGGGCGGGATAGAGATACGCAGTATTTT	CAIRQGRDRDTQYF
TRBV9	few	-	TRBJ1-6	TGTGCCAGCAGCGCAGACCCCAGTGGCTCCTATAATTCACCCCTCCACTTT	CASSADPSGSYNSPLHF
TRBV7-8	few	TRBD1	TRBJ2-2	TGTGCCAGCAGCGTAAAATCAGGACAGGGGAGGAACACCGGGGAGCTGTTTTTT	CASSVKSGQGRNTGELFF
TRBV7-9	-	-	TRBJ2-7	TGTGCCAGCAGCTCGACGGACGGGCGATCCTACGAGCAGTACTTC	CASSSTDGRSYEQYF
TRBV11-2	once	-	TRBJ1-3	TGTGCCAGTTCGGGCAGTCTCTCTGGAAACACCATATATTTT	CASSGSLSGNTIYF
TRBV5-8	-	-	TRBJ2-7	TGTGCCAGCGGCCCAGGGGCCTACGAGCAGTACTTC	CASGPGAYEQYF
TRBV7-2	-	-	TRBJ2-2	TGTGCCAGCAGCTTAATGAGGGTAGGCGGGGAGCTGTTTTTT	CASSLMRVGGELFF
TRBV30	-	-	TRBJ1-3	TGTGCCTGGAGTGTACCTGGGGCAGGTACTGGAAACACCATATATTTT	CAWSVPGAGTGNTIYF
TRBV5-1	once	-	TRBJ1-3	TGCGCCAGCAGCTTCCAGGGTTCCGGAAACACCATATATTTT	CASSFQGSGNTIYF
TRBV18	-	-	TRBJ1-1	TGTGCCAGCTCACCATCTGTAGTGAACACTGAAGCTTTCTTT	CASSPSVVNTEAFF
TRBV5-5	few	TRBD2	TRBJ2-1	TGTGCCAGCAGCCCCGTCATGCTAGCGGGAGTGGCGGGAGAGCAGTTCTTC	CASSPVMLAGVAGEQFF
TRBV28	-	-	TRBJ2-6	TGTGCCAGCAGTTTAGGGGACACCGGCTCTGGGGCCAACGTCCTGACTTTC	CASSLGDTGSGANVLTF
TRBV19	-	TRBD2	TRBJ2-7	TGTGCCAGTAGTGCCTCTAGCGGGAGGGGGTACGAGCAGTACTTC	CASSASSGRGYEQYF
TRBV2	-	-	TRBJ2-7	TGTGCCAGCAGTGAACAGGGTCTCTACGAGCAGTACTTC	CASSEQGLYEQYF
TRBV4-1	few	-	TRBJ1-6	TGCGCCAGCAGCCAGGTTTTCGGGGAATCCCATTCACCCCTCCACTTT	CASSQVFGESHSPLHF
TRBV7-9	-	-	TRBJ2-1	TGTGCCAGCAGCTTATTGGAGAGGAATATGGGGCAGTTCTTC	CASSLLERNMGQFF
TRBV2	few	TRBD1	TRBJ2-1	TGTGCCAGCAGTGTGACAGGGAGACCCTACAATGAGCAGTTCTTC	CASSVTGRPYNEQFF
TRBV6-1	-	-	TRBJ2-7	TGTGCCAGCAGTGAAGGGGCCAGGGCCGAGCAGTACTTC	CASSEGARAEQYF
TRBV6-4	-	-	TRBJ2-2	TGTGCCAGCAGTGACTCGGACAACACCGGGGAGCTGTTTTTT	CASSDSDNTGELFF
TRBV29-1	-	-	TRBJ2-7	TGCAGCGTCCTCATGGAGGCGTTTGGCGAGCAGTACTTC	CSVLMEAFGEQYF
TRBV18	few	-	TRBJ1-1	TGTGCCAGCTCGGGGTTCCAGGGCACTGAAGCTTTCTTT	CASSGFQGTEAFF
TRBV9	-	TRBD2	TRBJ2-5	TGTGCCAGCAGCTCCCAGACTAGCGTCGGTGAGACCCAGTACTTC	CASSSQTSVGETQYF
TRBV30	once	TRBD2	TRBJ2-5	TGTGCCTGGAGCCTCACTAGCGCCATCCATAACCAGTACTTC	CAWSLTSAIHNQYF